These 15 T cell receptor beta chains were all obtained from the same sample, sequenced in a study of blood T cell repertoires in COVID-19. Clones were sequenced by immunoSEQ multiplex PCR, and TCRdb holds only the in-frame ones, with some missing. The data contain approximately 290,000 clones, roughly nine tenths of them seen just once; the ten biggest clones take up around 2.2%. Sequencing used peripheral blood. All receptors derive from a woman in her 30s with COVID-19, enrolled during active disease.

The V gene is TRBV28, the J gene TRBJ1-5; 8 bases match TRBD1. The CDR3 has 15 residues. V lost 8 bases, J lost 3 bases, and 9 bases stayed unmatched. Looked up from germline, CDR1 is MDHEN and CDR2 is SYDVKM. CDR3 nucleotides: TGTGCCAGCCGGCTCAACAGGGGGGACAATCAGCCCCAGCATTTT. Its translation is CASRLNRGDNQPQHF.

Concerning this clone: This CDR3 is also generated by other DNA sequences in the sample. V gene TRBV9 combines with J gene TRBJ2-3; TRBD2 aligns across 8 bases. In germline, CDR1 is SGDLS, CDR2 YYNGEE. The CDR3 has 15 amino acids. V lost 0 bases to trimming and J lost 2 bases; unmatched junction nucleotides: 2. CDR3 sequence: CASSVVAGSTDTQYF. The CDR3 coding sequence is TGTGCCAGCAGCGTAGTAGCGGGGTCCACAGATACGCAGTATTTT.

The genes are TRBV11-2 and TRBJ1-5, with D hard to call. V was cut by 4 bases and J by 0 bases, with 4 bases left in between. The CDR3 sequence is 13 residues long. Germline CDR1 and CDR2: SGHAT and FQNNGV. The CDR3 coding sequence is TGTGCCAGCAGCTCACATAGCAATCAGCCCCAGCATTTT. Protein product: CASSSHSNQPQHF.

V usage is TRBV19 and J usage is TRBJ1-2, with TRBD1 matching over 8 bases. Germline CDR1 reads LNHDA; CDR2 reads SQIVND (reference sequence). There are 16 residues in the CDR3. With V trimmed by 5 bases and J by 1 base, 9 bases remained unmatched. The DNA of the CDR3 is TGTGCCAGTAGTTCCGTTTGGGACAGGCTTAACTATGGCTACACCTTC. This translates into CASSSVWDRLNYGYTF. The full variable domain, in which reference TRBV19 and TRBJ1-2 provide the parts outside the CDR3, is DGGITQSPKYLFRKEGQNVTLSCEQNLNHDAMYWYRQDPGQGLRLIYYSQIVNDFQKGDIAEGYSVSREKKESFPLTVTSAQKNPTAFYLCASSSVWDRLNYGYTFGSGTRLTVV.

This clone was observed once. This chain joins TRBV7-9 and TRBJ2-7; D is perhaps TRBD2 (6 bases). This CDR3 region has 15 residues. Germline loops: CDR1 SEHNR, CDR2 FQNEAQ (reference sequence). The V end lost 4 bases, the J end lost 4 bases, and 17 bases lay between the germline ends. The CDR3 nucleotides read TGTGCCAGCAGCTCCCCACTGGAGGGATTTTACGAGCAGTACTTC. Translation gives CASSSPLEGFYEQYF. The whole variable domain, remainder taken from reference TRBV7-9 and TRBJ2-7, is DTGVSQNPRHKITKRGQNVTFRCDPISEHNRLYWYRQTLGQGPEFLTYFQNEAQLEKSRLLSDRFSAERPKGSFSTLEIQRTEQGDSAMYLCASSSPLEGFYEQYFGPGTRLTVT.

This chain uses TRBV9 with TRBJ1-3, with 7 nucleotides matching TRBD1. The V gene end was trimmed by 3 bases and the J gene end by 0 bases; junction bases not matched to a gene: 3. Germline V gene lookup returns CDR1 SGDLS and CDR2 YYNGEE. The CDR3 sequence is 15 residues long. CDR3 sequence reads: CASSANRGSGNTIYF. CDR3 sequence (DNA): TGTGCCAGCAGCGCGAACAGGGGCTCTGGAAACACCATATATTTT.

The chain links TRBV11-1 to TRBJ2-7; TRBD2 matches at 10 bases. The CDR3 has 15 amino acids. V trimming: 5 bases; J trimming: 0 bases; junction bases outside the gene matches: 4. CDR1 SGHAT and CDR2 FQDESV come from the germline V gene (reference sequence). CDR3 loop: CASSNSGRSSYEQYF. DNA of the CDR3: TGTGCCAGCAGCAATAGCGGGAGGAGCTCCTACGAGCAGTACTTC.

The chain joins TRBV7-3 to TRBJ2-2, with D perhaps TRBD2 (5 bases). Germline V gene data show CDR1 as SGHTA and CDR2 as FQGTGA. This CDR3 contains 16 residues. V was pared by 3 bases and J by 8 bases, with 19 bases between. The CDR3 loop is CASSFRPPRAAGELFF. Written as DNA, the CDR3 is TGTGCCAGCAGCTTTCGTCCCCCTAGAGCGGCGGGGGAGCTGTTTTTT. Full variable domain (remainder filled in from reference TRBV7-3 and TRBJ2-2): GAGVSQTPSNKVTEKGKYVELRCDPISGHTALYWYRQSLGQGPEFLIYFQGTGAADDSGLPNDRFFAVRPEGSVSTLKIQRTERGDSAVYLCASSFRPPRAAGELFFGEGSRLTVL.

The V and J genes are TRBV27 and TRBJ1-1, with TRBD1 matching 8 bases. Trimming took 5 bases from V and 3 from J; bases not matched to a gene: 8. This CDR3 spans 15 amino acids. Per germline, CDR1 MNHEY and CDR2 SMNVEV (reference sequence). The CDR3 loop is CASSESGGRDTEAFF. CDR3 DNA sequence: TGTGCCAGCAGTGAATCAGGGGGCCGGGACACTGAAGCTTTCTTT.

The chain recombines TRBV6-1 with TRBJ1-2; no definite D call. V was trimmed by 2 bases and J by 2 bases, leaving 18 bases between them. This CDR3 contains 17 residues. Germline V CDR1 and CDR2: MNHNS, SASEGT. The CDR3 region has the DNA TGTGCCAGCAGTGAATTCGGTGACATCGGGAAAAACTATGGCTACACCTTC. It specifies CASSEFGDIGKNYGYTF.

V and J are TRBV4-1 and TRBJ2-1; 11 nucleotides align to TRBD2. Per germline, CDR1 MGHRA and CDR2 YSYEKL. This CDR3 has 20 amino acids. V trimming: 3 bases; J trimming: 0 bases; junction bases outside the gene matches: 13. CDR3 region: CASSQGRIGTSGSSYNEQFF. DNA of the CDR3: TGCGCCAGCAGCCAGGGGCGAATAGGGACTAGCGGAAGCTCCTACAATGAGCAGTTCTTC.

This chain uses TRBV27 with TRBJ2-2; 9 bases line up with TRBD1. The CDR3 has 15 amino acids. J was trimmed by 4 bases and V by 7 bases; bases with no gene match: 7. The V gene's germline CDR1 is MNHEY and CDR2 SMNVEV (reference sequence). CDR3 residues: CASNPGTGLTGELFF. The CDR3 DNA follows: TGTGCCAGCAACCCCGGGACAGGGCTCACCGGGGAGCTGTTTTTT.

Remarks on this clone: The identical CDR3 is also encoded by other nucleotide sequences in the sample. CDR3 protein: CASSSGLAGGSTDTQYF. The CDR3 region has the DNA TGTGCCAGCAGCTCGGGACTAGCGGGAGGTAGCACAGATACGCAGTATTTT. V gene TRBV7-9 combines with J gene TRBJ2-3; 15 nucleotides line up with TRBD2. Germline CDR1 is SEHNR and CDR2 is FQNEAQ (reference sequence). V lost 4 bases and J lost 0; bases outside the gene matches: 2. CDR3 length equals 17 residues.

The table lists this clone with a count of one. The chain links TRBV6-1 to TRBJ1-1; D is possibly TRBD1 (6 bases). The CDR3 covers 13 residues. The germline V gene has CDR1 MNHNS and CDR2 SASEGT. The germline V and J ends were trimmed by 1 base and 8 bases, with 11 bases remaining between them. This CDR3 reads CASSEEGGLEAFF. CDR3 in DNA: TGTGCCAGCAGTGAAGAGGGGGGGCTCGAAGCTTTCTTT.

As for this clone: Within the sample, other DNA sequences also encode this same CDR3. The rearrangement uses TRBV29-1 and TRBJ2-7; no clear D gene. Per germline, CDR1 SQVTM and CDR2 ANQGSEA. The CDR3 extends over 11 amino acids. V was cut by 4 bases and J by 2 bases, with 6 bases left in between. The CDR3 protein is CSVGSTYEQYF. In DNA, the CDR3 is TGCAGCGTTGGGTCTACCTACGAGCAGTACTTC.